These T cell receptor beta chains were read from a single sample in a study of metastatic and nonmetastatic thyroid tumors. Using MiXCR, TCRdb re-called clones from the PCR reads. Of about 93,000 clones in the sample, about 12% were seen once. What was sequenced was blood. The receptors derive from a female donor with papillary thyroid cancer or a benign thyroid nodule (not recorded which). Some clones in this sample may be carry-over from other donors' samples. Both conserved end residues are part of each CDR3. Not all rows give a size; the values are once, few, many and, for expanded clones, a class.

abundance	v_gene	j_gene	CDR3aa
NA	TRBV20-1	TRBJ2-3	CSARGGEGGPQDTQYF
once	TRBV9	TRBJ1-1	CASSVGNLETEAFF
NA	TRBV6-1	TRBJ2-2	CASSRAGAGNTGELFF
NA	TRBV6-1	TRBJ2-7	CASSEGPTYEQYF
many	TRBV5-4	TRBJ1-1	CASSFGGADTEAFF
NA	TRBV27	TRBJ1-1	CASSLTTGDGTEAFF
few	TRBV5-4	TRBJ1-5	CASSQRGSNQPQHF
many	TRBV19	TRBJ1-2	CATMDSLYGYTF
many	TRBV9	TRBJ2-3	CASSGSGSLADTQYF
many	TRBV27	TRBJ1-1	CASSLSRNTEAFF
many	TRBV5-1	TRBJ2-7	CASSRDRDLYEQYF
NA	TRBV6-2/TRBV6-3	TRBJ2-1	CASTKGGLADNALNEQFF
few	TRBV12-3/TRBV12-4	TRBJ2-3	CASRTPGLGTDTQYF
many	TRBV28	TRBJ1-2	CASSLSTGTYGYTF
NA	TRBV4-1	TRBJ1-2	CANSQEPGQGAYGYTF
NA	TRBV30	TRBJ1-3	CACSVTLTSVNTIYF
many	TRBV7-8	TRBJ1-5	CASSLVGQGSNQPQHF
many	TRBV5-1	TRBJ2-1	CASSLGVGVDEQFF
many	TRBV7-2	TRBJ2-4	CASSTGQGSGNIQYF
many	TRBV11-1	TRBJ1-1	CASSFAQGIGEAFF
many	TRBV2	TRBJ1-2	CASSLKTGGRSYGYTF
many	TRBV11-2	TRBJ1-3	CASSLRVGTGNTIYF
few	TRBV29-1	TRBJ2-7	CSVCRDTSREQYF
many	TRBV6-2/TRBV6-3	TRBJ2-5	CASSPPSSGFETQYF
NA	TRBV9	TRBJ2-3	CASSRDRSTDTQYF
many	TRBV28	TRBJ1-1	CASSLVEVMNTEAFF
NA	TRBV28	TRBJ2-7	CASSKFGRGEQYF
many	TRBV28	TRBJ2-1	CATRGQGAFGNEQFF
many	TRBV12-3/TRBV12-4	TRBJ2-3	CASSFLPHTTLDTQYF
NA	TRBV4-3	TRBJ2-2	CASSKDRQEGTGEQFF
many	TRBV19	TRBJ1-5	CASSIGRGQRVLPQHF
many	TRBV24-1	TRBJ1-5	CATSDASGGNQPQHF
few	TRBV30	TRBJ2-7	CAWSVLGTYEQYF
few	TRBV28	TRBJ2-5	CASSYPTERVGETQYF
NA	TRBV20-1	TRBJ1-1	CSPLTGVLNTESFF
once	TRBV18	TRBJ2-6	CASSPPGANVLTF
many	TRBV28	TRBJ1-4	CASSGTGGGEKLFF
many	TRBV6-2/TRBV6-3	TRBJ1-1	CASSYSLTVLNTEAFF
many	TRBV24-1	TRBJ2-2	CAMSSGSGELFF
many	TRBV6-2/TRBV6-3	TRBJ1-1	CASSYSSVTEAFF
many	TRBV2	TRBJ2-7	CASSEEEVSYEQYF
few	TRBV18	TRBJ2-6	CASPPSLGTGANVLTF
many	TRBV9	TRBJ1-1	CASSVEAKGTEAFF
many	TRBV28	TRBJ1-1	CASSLLGGRLNTEAFF
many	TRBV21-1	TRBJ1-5	CASTSPEGRQSGPPSNQPQHF
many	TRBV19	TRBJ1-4	CASSIGSGTGNEKLFF
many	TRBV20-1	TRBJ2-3	CSARGTATDTQYF
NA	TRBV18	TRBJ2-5	CASSPTGTGSQTQYF
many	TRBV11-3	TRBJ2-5	CASSSGGDSQETQYF
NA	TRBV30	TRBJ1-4	CAWSVPGDDFEKLFF
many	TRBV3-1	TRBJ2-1	CASSRGQPENEQFF
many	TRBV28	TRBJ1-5	CASSLGYNQPQHF
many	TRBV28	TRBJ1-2	CASAGTRNYGYTF